This T cell receptor (beta chain) appears in the sequencing data of a study of immune reconstitution after stem cell transplant in scleroderma (dated by TCRdb to 2016 to 2017). In this sample, this clonotype turned up a few times. Its specific antigen is unknown. Nothing much larger sits one base from this clone, and base qualities are not available. The library was prepared using RT-PCR. Sequenced using an Illumina MiSeq. Through fastp at Q25 and MiXCR, TCRdb rebuilt clones from the public reads, retaining in-frame beta chains. One record per CDR3 amino acid sequence lists the most common genes and DNA. In all, the sample holds about 4,900 distinct CDR3 sequences, and less than 8.5% of those were seen once. The ten top clones hold about 4.2% of the sample. The origin of this receptor is a male donor with systemic sclerosis. Sample collection occurred before or after autologous hematopoietic stem cell transplantation (not recorded which).

The bases read TGTGCCAGCGGATTGGACAGCCCGTTTAATTCACCCCTCCACTTT. The encoded protein is CASGLDSPFNSPLHF. The rearrangement joined TRBV27 to TRBJ1-6, and the D gene may be TRBD1, 6 bases matching. Counted from cysteine to phenylalanine, this CDR3 has 15 amino acids. The kept DNA is CDR3 alone, 45 bases in frame from the first base. CDR1 and CDR2 (MNHEY, SMNVEV) derive from the germline V gene (reference sequence). V is shortened by 8 bases, J by 6 bases, and the region joining them spans 17 bases.